Below are 32 T cell receptor beta chains sequenced from a single sample in a study of regulatory T cells in long-lasting Graves disease. Indicated time point: newly diagnosed GD, antithyroid drugs for less than 3 months. Isolated PBMC RNA provided the starting material for the TCR library. In building TCR beta libraries, iRepertoire HTBI primers were used together with Arm-PCR of CDR3 regions. Using its own MiXCR run on the multiplex PCR reads, TCRdb lists one record per CDR3 protein. The sample holds approximately 360,000 distinct CDR3 sequences, 12% seen once. These same data were also listed under a study on T cells in Graves' hyperthyroidism and ophthalmopathy.

This specimen was peripheral blood mononuclear cells (PBMCs), taken at new diagnosis, from a patient treated with antithyroid drugs. The receptor set was obtained from a woman aged 18-30 years with Graves disease.

This clonotype was picked up many times. This chain links TRBV27 with TRBJ1-2; D is possibly TRBD1 (6 bases). CDR1 is MNHEY and CDR2 is SMNVEV in the germline V gene (reference sequence). Trimming removed 11 bases at V and 4 bases at J, with 20 bases between. The CDR3 loop spans 14 amino acids. The CDR3 DNA reads as TGTGCCTCCTCCGACAGGTGGCGGGGCTATGGCTACACCTTC. Protein sequence: CASSDRWRGYGYTF.

This clonotype was counted ten times or more. The junction and the germline gene differ at one end; a read error may be behind it. CDR3 protein: CASSFIARDSHNEQFF. As DNA, the CDR3 is TGTGCCAGCAGCTTTATAGCCCGGGACTCCCACAATGAGCAGTTCTTC. The gene calls are TRBV7-6 and TRBJ2-1; a possible D gene is TRBD2 (6 bases). The CDR3 extends over 16 amino acids. Germline V gene data show CDR1 as SGHVS and CDR2 as FNYEAQ.

The sample holds a few counts of this clonotype. As DNA, the CDR3 is TGTGCCAGCAGCTTTGACCAGGGGACCCAGTACTTC. This translates into CASSFDQGTQYF. This sequence joins TRBV11-2 and TRBJ2-5, with D possibly being TRBD1 (5 bases). The CDR3 is 12 amino acids. Germline loops: CDR1 SGHAT, CDR2 FQNNGV. Trimming took 3 bases from V and 7 from J, leaving 9 bases between them.

There are many counts of this clonotype. This chain links TRBV6-6 with TRBJ2-5; D remains unclear. The germline CDR1 and CDR2 sequences are MNHNY and SVGAGI (reference sequence). The CDR3 sequence is 16 residues long. The V gene lost 0 bases and the J gene lost 5 bases, with 16 bases spanning the gap. Written as DNA, the CDR3 is TGTGCCAGCAGTTACTCGAGTTTACGAGCGAGGGAGACCCAGTACTTC. Translating gives CASSYSSLRARETQYF.

This clonotype was seen at least ten times. The chain has TRBV28 and TRBJ2-3, with D perhaps matching TRBD2 (6 bases). Germline CDR1 reads MDHEN; CDR2 reads SYDVKM. Trimming cost V 2 bases and J 4 bases, with 13 bases left between them. This CDR3 has 15 amino acids. CDR3 protein: CASSLQFGSADTQYF. CDR3 nucleotide sequence: TGTGCCAGCAGTTTACAATTCGGGAGCGCAGATACGCAGTATTTT. The full variable domain, completed using reference TRBV28 and TRBJ2-3, is DVKVTQSSRYLVKRTGEKVFLECVQDMDHENMFWYRQDPGLGLRLIYFSYDVKMKEKGDIPEGYSVSREKKERFSLILESASTNQTSMYLCASSLQFGSADTQYFGPGTRLTVL.

In its sample, this clonotype was seen a few times. The rearrangement joins TRBV18 to TRBJ2-2, with D unclear. The V end lost 3 bases, the J end lost 1 base, and 9 bases lay between the germline ends. This CDR3 region has 15 residues. The germline V gene has CDR1 KGHSH and CDR2 LQKENI. The CDR3 region is CASSPASWNTGELFF. For the CDR3, the DNA is TGTGCCAGCTCACCGGCATCGTGGAACACCGGGGAGCTGTTTTTT.

This clonotype showed up many times. This chain links TRBV15 with TRBJ2-2, with TRBD2 as a possible D gene (5 bases). This CDR3 is 14 amino acids long. Trimming removed 5 bases from V and 5 bases from J, with 12 bases in between. Germline assignment: CDR1 LNHNV and CDR2 YYDKDF (reference sequence). The CDR3 is CATSRYRGTGELFF. CDR3 bases: TGTGCCACCAGCCGATACCGGGGAACCGGGGAGCTGTTTTTT.

This clonotype was counted at least ten times. The chain is built from TRBV11-1 and TRBJ2-3; 7 nucleotides agree with TRBD2. The CDR3 consists of 16 residues. V was clipped by 4 bases and J by 0 bases; unmatched bases: 7. Germline V CDR1 and CDR2: SGHAT, FQDESV (reference sequence). Here the CDR3 DNA reads TGTGCCAGCAGCTACCAGCACGGGGGGAGCACAGATACGCAGTATTTT. As protein: CASSYQHGGSTDTQYF. Full variable domain (remainder filled in from reference TRBV11-1 and TRBJ2-3): EAEVAQSPRYKITEKSQAVAFWCDPISGHATLYWYRQILGQGPELLVQFQDESVVDDSQLPKDRFSAERLKGVDSTLKIQPAELGDSAMYLCASSYQHGGSTDTQYFGPGTRLTVL.

This clonotype was counted at least ten times. The CDR3 sequence is CASSLALAGPSKNIQYF. In DNA form, the CDR3 reads TGTGCCAGCAGCTTGGCCTTAGCGGGACCTTCCAAAAACATTCAGTACTTC. The chain recombines TRBV11-2 with TRBJ2-4; 8 bases line up with TRBD2. The germline V gene encodes CDR1 SGHAT and CDR2 FQNNGV. The CDR3 runs to 17 residues. The V segment lost 3 bases and the J segment 2 bases; nucleotides outside the gene matches: 9.

This clonotype showed up many times. The CDR3 nucleotides are TGCAGCGTTGAGGGACTAGCGGGAGGATCCCATGAGCAGTTCTTC. This encodes CSVEGLAGGSHEQFF. The gene calls are TRBV29-1 and TRBJ2-1; 15 bases map to TRBD2. In germline, CDR1 is SQVTM, CDR2 ANQGSEA. The CDR3 runs to 15 residues. Trimming removed 3 bases from V and 8 bases from J; junction bases left unmatched: 5.

This clonotype was observed at least ten times. The chain links TRBV2 to TRBJ1-6; 10 nucleotides align to TRBD1. J gave up 7 bases and V 8 bases, and 5 bases lay outside the gene matches. The CDR3 has 14 residues. Germline V gene sequence: CDR1 SNHLY, CDR2 FYNNEI. The CDR3 loop is CASLVTGGNSPLHF. The CDR3 DNA follows: TGTGCCAGCCTAGTGACAGGGGGCAATTCACCCCTCCACTTT.

This clonotype was observed at least ten times. The chain couples TRBV27 to TRBJ2-1; 7 positions match TRBD1. CDR3 length: 15 residues. Germline assignment: CDR1 MNHEY and CDR2 SMNVEV (reference sequence). V was clipped by 5 bases and J by 9 bases; unmatched bases: 13. Here the CDR3 reads CASSPRQGPTSEQFF. The CDR3 DNA is TGTGCCAGCAGTCCAAGACAGGGACCCACAAGTGAGCAGTTCTTC.

This clonotype was detected a few times. The chain joins TRBV4-2 to TRBJ2-1; TRBD2 agrees at 11 bases. The CDR3 covers 16 residues. Germline CDR1 and CDR2: LGHNA and YNFKEQ. V trimming: 2 bases; J trimming: 5 bases; junction bases outside the gene matches: 5. The CDR3 region is CASSQLGLAEDNEQFF. CDR3 nucleotides: TGTGCCAGCAGCCAACTGGGACTAGCGGAAGACAATGAGCAGTTCTTC.

This clonotype occurred many times. The chain is built from TRBV15 and TRBJ1-5; possible D gene TRBD1, 6 bases. CDR1 is LNHNV and CDR2 is YYDKDF in the germline V gene (reference sequence). This CDR3 region has 14 residues. The V and J ends lost 0 bases and 9 bases respectively, with 12 bases between them. CDR3 sequence: CATSRDYQGTPQHF. The CDR3 DNA reads TGTGCCACCAGCAGAGATTATCAGGGGACGCCCCAGCATTTT.

This clonotype was seen ten or more times. The chain couples TRBV12-3 or TRBV12-4 to TRBJ2-1; 9 bases line up with TRBD2. The V gene end was trimmed by 7 bases and the J gene end by 6 bases; junction bases not matched to a gene: 10. The CDR3 is made up of 15 amino acids. As DNA, the CDR3 is TGTGCCAGCACCAAAAGGCGGGGGGGAGGCAATGAGCAGTTCTTC. This sequence encodes CASTKRRGGGNEQFF.

The sample holds many counts of this clonotype. The rearrangement uses TRBV4-1 and TRBJ1-5; 8 bases are a match to TRBD1. Germline V CDR1 and CDR2: MGHRA, YSYEKL. The CDR3 loop spans 15 amino acids. V was clipped by 2 bases and J by 6 bases; unmatched bases: 6. CDR3 DNA sequence: TGCGCCAGCAGCCAAACCGACAGGGGCGGTCAGCCCCAGCATTTT. This encodes CASSQTDRGGQPQHF.

This clonotype was seen more than once but under ten times. The V call is TRBV7-9, the J call TRBJ1-2, with D perhaps matching TRBD1 (5 bases). The CDR3 sequence is 16 residues long. The V and J ends lost 5 bases and 12 bases respectively, with 28 bases between them. CDR1 SEHNR and CDR2 FQNEAQ come from the germline V gene (reference sequence). The CDR3 protein is CASSPPIRSAQVTNTF. As DNA, the CDR3 is TGTGCCAGCAGCCCGCCCATCCGATCCGCACAGGTCACGAACACCTTC.

This clonotype has at least ten counts. This chain joins TRBV18 and TRBJ2-7; TRBD1 is a possible D gene (5 bases). The CDR3 loop spans 14 amino acids. Germline V gene lookup returns CDR1 KGHSH and CDR2 LQKENI. The ends were cut back, 6 bases at V and 2 bases at J, with 14 bases in the middle. The CDR3 coding sequence is TGTGCCAGCTCCCCAAGCAGGGATACCTACGAGCAGTACGTC. Protein: CASSPSRDTYEQYV.

The sample holds many counts of this clonotype. V gene TRBV7-2 combines with J gene TRBJ2-5; either TRBD1 or TRBD2 may fit D (5 bases each). Trimming removed 7 bases from V and 7 bases from J, with 10 bases in between. Germline assignment: CDR1 SGHTA and CDR2 FQGNSA. The CDR3 spans 11 residues. This chain's CDR3 is CASTVGATQYF. Written as DNA, the CDR3 is TGTGCCAGCACCGTCGGGGCGACCCAGTACTTC.

This clonotype was seen at least ten times. The V and J genes are TRBV6-1 and TRBJ2-3; D is unresolved. Germline V CDR1 and CDR2: MNHNS, SASEGT. This CDR3 spans 13 amino acids. V lost 11 bases and J 4 bases, leaving 16 bases between the germline ends. The CDR3 protein is CAPHGEWADTQYF. CDR3 DNA: TGTGCCCCCCACGGTGAATGGGCAGATACGCAGTATTTT.

This clonotype has a handful of counts. This chain uses TRBV4-3 with TRBJ1-5, with a possible D match to TRBD1 (6 bases). Germline assignment: CDR1 LGHNA and CDR2 YSLEER. CDR3 size: 17 residues. The V and J ends lost 0 bases and 5 bases respectively, with 17 bases between them. The CDR3 loop is CASSQDVAGATDQPQHF. The DNA for the CDR3 is TGCGCCAGCAGCCAAGATGTGGCAGGGGCAACCGATCAGCCCCAGCATTTT.

In its sample, this clonotype was seen many times. The V and J genes are TRBV6-1 and TRBJ1-2; D not resolved. The V end was cut by 1 base, the J end by 8 bases, with 11 bases between. CDR3 size: 13 residues. Germline V CDR1 and CDR2: MNHNS, SASEGT. CDR3 protein: CASSEEASGGYTF. As DNA, the CDR3 is TGTGCCAGCAGTGAAGAGGCCAGCGGGGGCTACACCTTC.

In this sample, this clonotype turned up a few times. This chain links TRBV3-2 with TRBJ1-5. TRBV3-2 constitutes a pseudogene. The CDR3 sequence is 16 residues long. CDR3 nucleotide sequence: TGTGCCAGCAGTTTTTCCCTCGACATTGCTGATCAGCCCCAGCATTTT. It yields the protein CASSFSLDIADQPQHF.

This sequence joins TRBV14 and TRBJ1-1; D remains ambiguous. Germline assignment: CDR1 SGHDN and CDR2 FVKESK. The CDR3 contains 16 residues. The V gene lost 3 bases and the J gene lost 1 base, with 15 bases spanning the gap. CDR3 nucleotide sequence: TGTGCCAGCAGCCAGCTCGTGCGGAACCGGAACACTGAAGCTTTCTTT. This gives the protein CASSQLVRNRNTEAFF.

This clonotype was seen repeatedly, ten times or more. V and J are TRBV12-3 or TRBV12-4 and TRBJ2-2; 7 bases align to TRBD1. The CDR3 spans 16 residues. V gave up 6 bases and J gave up 5 bases; unmatched junction bases: 12. CDR3 sequence (DNA): TGTGCCAGCAGGAACAACAGACGGGACAGAACCGGGGAGCTGTTTTTT. It yields the protein CASRNNRRDRTGELFF.

A word on this clonotype: This may stem from a read error, because a much larger clone lies one nucleotide away. V gene TRBV2 combines with J gene TRBJ1-5; D perhaps matches TRBD1 (5 bases). CDR1 and CDR2 from the germline V gene are SNHLY and FYNNEI. V gave up 7 bases and J gave up 1 base, with 14 bases separating them. The length of the CDR3 is 15 residues. CDR3: CASIEGRTSNQPQHF. CDR3 coding DNA: TGTGCCAGCATCGAAGGAAGGACAAGCAATCAGCCCCAGCATTTT.

Concerning this clonotype itself: A much larger clone lies one base from this, so it may be a read error. The chain recombines TRBV20-1 with TRBJ2-5; no clear D gene. Germline CDR1 reads DFQATT; CDR2 reads SNEGSKA (reference sequence). V was trimmed by 0 bases and J by 9 bases, leaving 20 bases between them. This CDR3 is 15 amino acids long. The CDR3 reads CSARDRWADLRPQYF. CDR3 DNA: TGCAGTGCTAGAGATCGTTGGGCAGATCTTAGGCCCCAGTACTTC.

This clonotype has a count of ten or more. The genes are TRBV12-3 or TRBV12-4 and TRBJ1-1, with D possibly matching TRBD1 (5 bases). The V and J ends lost 6 bases and 6 bases respectively, with 20 bases between them. The CDR3 has 15 amino acids. The CDR3 region is CASSPGAARFAEAFF. The DNA of the CDR3 is TGTGCCAGCAGCCCTGGGGCGGCCCGATTCGCTGAAGCTTTCTTT.

This clonotype occurred many times. The J gene is TRBJ1-1, the V gene TRBV6-2 or TRBV6-3, with D unresolved. V lost 2 bases and J 3 bases, leaving 13 bases between the germline ends. This CDR3 has 15 residues. CDR1 and CDR2 (germline): MNHEY, SVGEGT. The DNA for the CDR3 is TGTGCCAGCAGTTACCGACCCAGGCGGGACACTGAAGCTTTCTTT. Its protein product is CASSYRPRRDTEAFF.

The rearrangement links TRBV4-3 to TRBJ2-2, with a weak D call TRBD2 (6 bases). The V gene's germline CDR1 is LGHNA and CDR2 YSLEER. The V and J ends lost 4 bases and 6 bases respectively, with 15 bases between them. The CDR3 is made up of 15 amino acids. CDR3 sequence: CASSLAGNGAGELFF. The DNA of the CDR3 is TGCGCCAGCAGCCTCGCGGGAAATGGGGCCGGGGAGCTGTTTTTT.

The sample holds many counts of this clonotype. The chain carries TRBV7-2 and TRBJ1-2; a possible D gene is TRBD1 (5 bases). This CDR3 contains 18 residues. Looked up from germline, CDR1 is SGHTA and CDR2 is FQGNSA. Trimming took off 5 bases at V and 1 base at J, with 23 bases between the two ends. In DNA form, the CDR3 reads TGTGCCAGCAGCCCGGAGTACAGGCGGCGGCCCTATAACTATGGCTACACCTTC. Protein sequence: CASSPEYRRRPYNYGYTF.

This clonotype showed up many times. The V gene is TRBV7-8, the J gene TRBJ2-3; 9 nucleotides match TRBD2. CDR1 is SGHVS, CDR2 FQNEAQ, per germline. CDR3 length: 14 amino acids. Trimming cost V 5 bases and J 4 bases; bases outside gene matches: 4. DNA of the CDR3: TGTGCCAGCAGCCCCGGGACTAGCTCAGATACGCAGTATTTT. Its translation is CASSPGTSSDTQYF.